These 19 T cell receptor beta chains were sequenced from one sample in a study of cytomegalovirus exposure and HLA in healthy donors (dated by TCRdb to 2016 to 2017). The method behind the library was the immunoSEQ multiplex PCR assay. For the multiplex PCR, a mixture combining 60 forward primers for TCR Vbeta segments and 13 reverse primers for TCR Jbeta segments was used. TCRdb obtained this table from immuneACCESS and retained in-frame rearrangements with V and J assigned. These tables miss some clones; where compared with another copy, unresolved V genes account for less than half of the shortfall, and the remainder is unexplained. In all, the sample holds under 150,000 clones, and over 65% of those were seen once. The ten most abundant clones make up around 1.2% of the sample. Sample: PBMCs. The source is a man aged 50 to 59 in good health and CMV-seronegative.

The chain carries TRBV19 and TRBJ1-5; D is perhaps TRBD1 (5 bases). V was clipped by 9 bases and J by 0 bases, with 24 bases between them. The CDR3 length is 18 residues. Germline V lookup: CDR1 LNHDA, CDR2 SQIVND (reference sequence). The DNA for the CDR3 is TGTGCCAGCAAAACTCGCACAGGAGCGCCATATAGCAATCAGCCCCAGCATTTT. Its translation: CASKTRTGAPYSNQPQHF.

The V gene is TRBV19, the J gene TRBJ2-4; 7 positions match TRBD2. Unmatched junction bases numbered 7, after V lost 7 bases and J lost 1 base. The CDR3 length is 15 residues. CDR1 and CDR2 from the germline V gene are LNHDA and SQIVND (reference sequence). CDR3 nucleotide sequence: TGTGCCAGTATGGGGGGGTCAGCGGCCAAAAACATTCAGTACTTC. Amino acid sequence: CASMGGSAAKNIQYF.

This clone was seen a handful of times. The chain has TRBV10-1 and TRBJ2-3, with D unclear. From germline, CDR1 is WNHNN and CDR2 SYGVQD (reference sequence). This CDR3 has 14 amino acids. The V end lost 1 base, the J end lost 5 bases, and 10 bases lay between the germline ends. CDR3 residues: CASSEFSVVDTQYF. CDR3 in DNA: TGCGCCAGCAGTGAGTTCTCGGTAGTAGATACGCAGTATTTT.

The chain combines TRBV2 with TRBJ1-1, with D hard to call. Germline V lookup: CDR1 SNHLY, CDR2 FYNNEI. The CDR3 spans 15 residues. Deletions cut 7 bases from V and 0 bases from J, with 15 bases between. CDR3 amino acids: CASMERRGLNTEAFF. CDR3 in DNA: TGTGCCAGCATGGAAAGGCGGGGTCTGAACACTGAAGCTTTCTTT.

The gene calls are TRBV18 and TRBJ1-2; D possibly corresponds to TRBD1 (5 bases). V was clipped by 5 bases and J by 2 bases, with 12 bases between them. Germline-derived CDR1 and CDR2 are KGHSH and LQKENI. The CDR3 has 14 amino acids. The chain's CDR3 is CASSATTVNYGYTF. The CDR3 DNA follows: TGTGCCAGCTCAGCCACGACAGTCAACTATGGCTACACCTTC.

The chain joins TRBV2 to TRBJ2-7; 7 nucleotides agree with TRBD1. With 3 bases clipped from V and 6 bases from J, the junction kept 11 bases outside the gene matches. The germline V gene encodes CDR1 SNHLY and CDR2 FYNNEI. The CDR3 contains 15 residues. The CDR3 loop reads CASSDQGGGFSEQYF. The CDR3, as DNA: TGTGCCAGCAGTGATCAAGGGGGCGGCTTTAGCGAGCAGTACTTC.

V and J are TRBV5-4 and TRBJ1-1, with 8 bases that match TRBD1. Unmatched junction bases numbered 13, after V lost 5 bases and J lost 4 bases. This CDR3 has 16 amino acids. The germline CDR1 and CDR2 sequences are SGHNT and YYREEE (reference sequence). CDR3 loop: CASSSAGQVYSTEAFF. In DNA form, the CDR3 reads TGTGCCAGCAGTTCCGCGGGACAGGTGTATTCCACTGAAGCTTTCTTT.

The chain carries TRBV6-5 and TRBJ2-5, with D possibly TRBD1 on 5 matching bases. Germline CDR1 reads MNHEY; CDR2 reads SVGAGI. V shed 7 bases and J shed 5 bases, with 20 bases lying between them. The CDR3 runs 15 residues. The CDR3 nucleotides read TGTGCCAGCACTCCTTATAGGGGTGATGGGGAGACCCAGTACTTC. As protein: CASTPYRGDGETQYF.

In regard to this clone: Other DNA sequences from this sample encode an identical CDR3 as well. The chain has TRBV19 and TRBJ1-5; tentative D call: TRBD1 (5 bases). The V gene lost 5 bases and the J gene lost 5 bases, with 10 bases spanning the gap. Germline CDR1 LNHDA, CDR2 SQIVND (reference sequence). This CDR3 region has 13 residues. The CDR3 sequence is CASSARADQPQHF. In DNA form, the CDR3 reads TGTGCCAGTAGTGCCAGGGCCGATCAGCCCCAGCATTTT.

CDR3 nucleotide sequence: TGTGCCAGCAGGATGACAGGGGGCGCGACAGATACGCAGTATTTT. This codes for CASRMTGGATDTQYF. The rearrangement links TRBV2 to TRBJ2-3; 10 positions agree with TRBD1. This CDR3 comprises 15 residues. J gave up 3 bases and V 6 bases, and 6 bases lay outside the gene matches. Germline loops: CDR1 SNHLY, CDR2 FYNNEI.

Only a few counts were recorded for this clone. The chain couples TRBV5-4 to TRBJ1-1; maybe TRBD1 (6 bases). CDR1 SGHNT and CDR2 YYREEE come from the germline V gene (reference sequence). This CDR3 is built from 15 residues. V was clipped by 4 bases and J by 3 bases, with 16 bases between them. CDR3 amino acids: CASSPGSPGDTEAFF. CDR3 DNA sequence: TGTGCCAGCAGCCCAGGATCACCAGGGGACACTGAAGCTTTCTTT. The variable domain in full, completed from reference TRBV5-4 and TRBJ1-1, reads ETGVTQSPTHLIKTRGQQVTLRCSSQSGHNTVSWYQQALGQGPQFIFQYYREEENGRGNFPPRFSGLQFPNYSSELNVNALELDDSALYLCASSPGSPGDTEAFFGQGTRLTVV.

Only one count was recorded for this clone. The chain links TRBV9 to TRBJ2-2; D unclear. Trimming took off 1 base at V and 1 base at J, with 5 bases between the two ends. The CDR3 has 14 amino acids. In germline, CDR1 is SGDLS, CDR2 YYNGEE. CDR3 sequence reads: CASSVFQNTGELFF. CDR3 DNA sequence: TGTGCCAGCAGCGTATTCCAGAACACCGGGGAGCTGTTTTTT.

The V call is TRBV7-2, the J call TRBJ1-1; D is unclear. V gave up 5 bases and J gave up 1 base, with 11 bases separating them. The CDR3 spans 14 residues. The V gene's germline CDR1 is SGHTA and CDR2 FQGNSA. CDR3: CASSPPPQNTEAFF. CDR3 DNA sequence: TGTGCCAGCAGCCCCCCCCCACAGAACACTGAAGCTTTCTTT.

V gene TRBV29-1 combines with J gene TRBJ1-5; TRBD1 aligns across 9 bases. After removal of 7 bases from V and 7 bases from J, the junction contained 11 bases not matched to a gene. This CDR3 spans 14 amino acids. Germline values: CDR1 SQVTM, CDR2 ANQGSEA. CDR3 coding DNA: TGCAGCGCCTCGGACAGGGGTGGAGGGCAGCCCCAGCATTTT. Translating gives CSASDRGGGQPQHF.

This clone was observed a few times. V is TRBV4-1 and J is TRBJ2-3, with D possibly being TRBD2 (5 bases). Germline V gene data show CDR1 as MGHRA and CDR2 as YSYEKL. The CDR3 covers 16 residues. V lost 3 bases and J lost 6, with 19 bases in between. The CDR3 is CASSQGLAAGADTQYF. The CDR3 coding sequence is TGCGCCAGCAGCCAGGGTCTAGCCGCCGGAGCGGATACGCAGTATTTT.

The rearrangement uses TRBV5-4 and TRBJ2-6; 10 bases align to TRBD2. Germline CDR1 SGHNT, CDR2 YYREEE (reference sequence). The CDR3 consists of 18 residues. With V trimmed by 5 bases and J by 0 bases, 8 bases remained unmatched. The CDR3 protein is CASRSSGRLSSGANVLTF. DNA for the CDR3: TGTGCCAGCAGATCTAGCGGGAGATTAAGCTCTGGGGCCAACGTCCTGACTTTC.

This clone was seen a few times. The V gene is TRBV5-1, the J gene TRBJ2-7; no definite D call. The V and J ends lost 3 bases and 5 bases respectively, with 15 bases between them. CDR1 SGHRS and CDR2 YFSETQ come from the germline V gene. CDR3 size: 14 residues. The CDR3: CASSSTLTVDEQYF. The CDR3 bases are TGCGCCAGCAGCTCTACCCTAACCGTGGACGAGCAGTACTTC.

The rearrangement links TRBV2 to TRBJ1-2; D ambiguous. Germline V gene data show CDR1 as SNHLY and CDR2 as FYNNEI. With 7 bases removed from V and 7 bases from J, the gap between germline ends came to 7 bases. The CDR3 length is 10 residues. CDR3 nucleotides: TGTGCCAGCACATCTAGTGGCTACACCTTC. Protein: CASTSSGYTF.

The V call is TRBV4-3, the J call TRBJ1-5, with no clear D. CDR1 LGHNA and CDR2 YSLEER come from the germline V gene. CDR3 length: 15 residues. Trimming stripped 1 base from V and 7 bases from J, with 14 bases between. The CDR3 here is CASSQVLGVGQPQHF. The CDR3 DNA is TGCGCCAGCAGCCAAGTACTCGGGGTAGGGCAGCCCCAGCATTTT.